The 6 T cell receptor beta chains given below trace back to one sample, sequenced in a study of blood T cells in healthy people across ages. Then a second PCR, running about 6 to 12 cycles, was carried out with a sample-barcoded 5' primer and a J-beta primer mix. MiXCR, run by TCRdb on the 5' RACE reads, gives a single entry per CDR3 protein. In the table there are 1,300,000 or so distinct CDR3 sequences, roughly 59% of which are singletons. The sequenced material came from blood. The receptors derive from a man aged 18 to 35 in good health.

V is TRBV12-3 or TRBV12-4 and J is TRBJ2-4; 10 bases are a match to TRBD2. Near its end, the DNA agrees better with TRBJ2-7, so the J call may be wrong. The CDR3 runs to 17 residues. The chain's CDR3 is CASSPPYSSGGLHEQYF. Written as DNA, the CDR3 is TGTGCCAGCAGTCCGCCCTACTCTAGCGGGGGACTCCACGAGCAGTACTTC.

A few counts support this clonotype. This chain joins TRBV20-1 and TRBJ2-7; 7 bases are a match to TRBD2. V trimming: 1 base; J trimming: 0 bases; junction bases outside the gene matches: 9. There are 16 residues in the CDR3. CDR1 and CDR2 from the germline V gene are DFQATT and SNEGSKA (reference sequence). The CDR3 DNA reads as TGCAGTGCTAGAGGACCTTTAGCGGGTACCTCCTACGAGCAGTACTTC. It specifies CSARGPLAGTSYEQYF.

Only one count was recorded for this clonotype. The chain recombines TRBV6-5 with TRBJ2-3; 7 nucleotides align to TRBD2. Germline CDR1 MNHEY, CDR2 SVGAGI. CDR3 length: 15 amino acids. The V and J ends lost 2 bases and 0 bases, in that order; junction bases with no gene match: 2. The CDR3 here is CASSYAGDSTDTQYF. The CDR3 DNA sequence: TGTGCCAGCAGTTACGCGGGGGATAGCACAGATACGCAGTATTTT.

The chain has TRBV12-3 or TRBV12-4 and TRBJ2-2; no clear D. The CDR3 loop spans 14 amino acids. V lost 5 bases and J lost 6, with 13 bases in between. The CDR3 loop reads CASSPQTRPGELFF. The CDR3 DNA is TGTGCCAGCAGTCCGCAAACGCGTCCCGGGGAGCTGTTTTTT.

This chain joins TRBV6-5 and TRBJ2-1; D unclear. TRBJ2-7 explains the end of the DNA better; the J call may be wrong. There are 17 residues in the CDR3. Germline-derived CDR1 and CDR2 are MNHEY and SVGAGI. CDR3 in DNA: TGTGCCAGCAGTTCCGGGTCATGGCAGGCCGTATACAATGAGCAGTACTTC. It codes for CASSSGSWQAVYNEQYF.

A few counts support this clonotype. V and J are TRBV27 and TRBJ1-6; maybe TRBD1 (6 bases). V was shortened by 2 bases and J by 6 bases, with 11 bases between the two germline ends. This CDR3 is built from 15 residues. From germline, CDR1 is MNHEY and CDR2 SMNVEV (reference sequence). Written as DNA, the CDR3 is TGTGCCAGCAGTTTAGGGACATCGGTTAATTCACCCCTCCACTTT. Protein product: CASSLGTSVNSPLHF.